This entry lists 11 T cell receptor beta chains sequenced from one sample in a study of blood T cells in healthy people across ages. Combining a sample-barcoded 5' primer with a J-beta primer mix, a second PCR ran for about 6 to 11 cycles. Each CDR3 protein gets one entry after TCRdb re-called the 5' RACE reads with MiXCR. The table records around 1.1 million distinct CDR3 sequences, more than 30% of them present only once. Sequencing was performed on blood. These receptors were obtained from a man aged 18 to 35 in good health.

This clonotype showed up just a few times. This sequence joins TRBV10-3 and TRBJ2-3; tentative D call: TRBD2 (6 bases). The CDR3 is 19 residues long. Germline V gives CDR1 ENHRY, CDR2 SYGVKD. Trimming cost V 3 bases and J 0 bases, with 22 bases left between them. Written as DNA, the CDR3 is TGTGCCATCAGTGATCGCTCTCTCTCTCGGGGGAGTAGCACAGATACGCAGTATTTT. It yields the protein CAISDRSLSRGSSTDTQYF.

This clonotype was counted a few times. The chain's CDR3 is CASSYSSFLEDYGYTF. The CDR3 region has the DNA TGTGCCAGCAGTTACTCGTCGTTCTTGGAAGACTATGGCTACACCTTC. The chain has TRBV6-6 and TRBJ1-2; no clear D. Germline V gene lookup returns CDR1 MNHNY and CDR2 SVGAGI (reference sequence). CDR3 length: 16 amino acids. V gave up 0 bases and J gave up 3 bases, with 14 bases separating them.

The chain carries TRBV10-3 and TRBJ2-1; possible D gene TRBD2, 5 bases. V was clipped by 2 bases and J by 4 bases, with 6 bases between them. CDR3 length: 13 amino acids. Germline-derived CDR1 and CDR2 are ENHRY and SYGVKD. CDR3 DNA: TGTGCCATCAGTGAGAGGACTTACAATGAGCAGTTCTTC. It is translated as CAISERTYNEQFF.

This clonotype was seen only a few times. The chain has TRBV12-3 or TRBV12-4 and TRBJ1-2; 7 bases are a match to TRBD1. CDR3 size: 15 residues. Trimming removed 3 bases from V and 4 bases from J; junction bases left unmatched: 8. This CDR3 reads CASSFGTEFSYGYTF. CDR3 bases: TGTGCCAGCAGTTTTGGGACAGAGTTTAGCTATGGCTACACCTTC.

Here the CDR3 DNA reads TGTGCCAGCAGCTTTATGGGAGGCGAGCAGTACTTC. It encodes CASSFMGGEQYF. This chain uses TRBV7-2 with TRBJ2-4; maybe TRBD2 (6 bases). The J call may be faulty, since TRBJ2-7 better matches the DNA end. Germline-derived CDR1 and CDR2 are SGHTA and FQGNSA. The CDR3 is 12 residues long.

In this sample, this clonotype turned up many times. The chain recombines TRBV5-1 with TRBJ2-1; D remains unclear. Germline CDR1 is SGHRS and CDR2 is YFSETQ. There are 15 residues in the CDR3. The V gene lost 1 base and the J gene lost 0 bases, with 8 bases spanning the gap. The CDR3 bases are TGCGCCAGCAGCTTGAGCCTTAGCTCCTACAATGAGCAGTTCTTC. It translates to CASSLSLSSYNEQFF.

The CDR3: CASSYLGTGGTEAFF. In DNA form, the CDR3 reads TGTGCCAGCAGTTACCTCGGGACAGGGGGGACTGAAGCTTTCTTT. This rearrangement joins TRBV6-6 to TRBJ1-1; 11 positions match TRBD1. V trimming: 2 bases; J trimming: 5 bases; junction bases outside the gene matches: 4. Germline CDR1 and CDR2: MNHNY and SVGAGI (reference sequence). CDR3 length equals 15 residues.

V is TRBV18 and J is TRBJ1-6; D gene unclear. Deletions cut 4 bases from V and 7 bases from J, with 8 bases between. The CDR3 extends over 13 amino acids. Germline V gene data show CDR1 as KGHSH and CDR2 as LQKENI. CDR3 region: CASSRASNSPLHF. DNA for the CDR3: TGTGCCAGCTCACGGGCCAGCAATTCACCCCTCCACTTT.

This chain links TRBV4-1 with TRBJ2-3; D gene ambiguous. Per the germline V gene, CDR1 is MGHRA and CDR2 is YSYEKL. There are 14 residues in the CDR3. V was shortened by 5 bases and J by 4 bases, with 13 bases between the two germline ends. The CDR3 reads CASSTQRAADTQYF. Here the CDR3 DNA reads TGCGCCAGCAGCACCCAAAGGGCAGCAGATACGCAGTATTTT.

This clonotype occurred a few times. The rearrangement uses TRBV12-3 or TRBV12-4 and TRBJ1-1, with D perhaps TRBD1 (6 bases). V was cut by 6 bases and J by 4 bases, with 15 bases left in between. The CDR3 runs 14 residues. The CDR3 nucleotides read TGTGCCAGCAGACGAACAGGGAGGTCCACTGAAGCTTTCTTT. It translates to CASRRTGRSTEAFF.

This clonotype was detected many times. The chain joins TRBV7-2 to TRBJ2-1, with TRBD1 as a possible D gene (6 bases). The CDR3 consists of 15 residues. The V end was cut by 1 base, the J end by 5 bases, with 12 bases between. Germline-derived CDR1 and CDR2 are SGHTA and FQGNSA. The CDR3 DNA reads as TGTGCCAGCAGCTTAGTGGGGACAAGCAACAATGAGCAGTTCTTC. Encoded protein: CASSLVGTSNNEQFF.